This TCR beta chain emerged from a study of T cells after yellow fever vaccination. In the study overall: It was SMART-Seq v4 Ultra Low Input that prepared the fractions with low cell numbers. Study-level points and caveats: The study re-detected most primary-vaccination clones after the booster (approximately 97% CD4, approximately 87% CD8). Across the CD4 and CD8 compartments, a small share of clonotypes was present in both.

This clonotype was seen at least ten times. Its antigen is undetermined. This CDR3 has 14 amino acids. V lost 1 base and J lost 4, with 6 bases in between. Germline-derived CDR1 and CDR2 are SGHRS and YFSETQ. The study made its TCR cDNA through 5'RACE template switching. That step introduced a universal primer site along with UMIs. A single record per CDR3 protein comes from TCRdb applying MiXCR to the 5' RACE reads. Among about 320,000 distinct CDR3 sequences listed, 3.5% to 4.5% were seen once. Specimen: PBMCs, collected 15 days after the yellow fever booster vaccination. This rearrangement joins TRBV5-1 to TRBJ2-6, with D unclear. The TCR comes from a man between 18 and 35 years old who received the YFV17D yellow fever vaccine. The CDR3 DNA follows: TGCGCCAGCAGCTTGAGCACCGGGGCCAACGTCCTGACTTTC. Its translation is CASSLSTGANVLTF.